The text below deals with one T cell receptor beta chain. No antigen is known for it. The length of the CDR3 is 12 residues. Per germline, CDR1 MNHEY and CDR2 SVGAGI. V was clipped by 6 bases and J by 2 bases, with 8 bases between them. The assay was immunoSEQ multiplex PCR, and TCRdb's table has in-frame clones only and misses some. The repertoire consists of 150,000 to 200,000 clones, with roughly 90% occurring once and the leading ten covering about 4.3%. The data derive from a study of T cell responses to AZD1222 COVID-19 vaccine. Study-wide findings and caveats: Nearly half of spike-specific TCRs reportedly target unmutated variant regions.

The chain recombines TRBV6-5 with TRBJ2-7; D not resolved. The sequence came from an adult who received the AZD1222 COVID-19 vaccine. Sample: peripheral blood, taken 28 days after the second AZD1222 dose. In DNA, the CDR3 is TGTGCCAGCAGGACGGCTACCTACGAGCAGTACTTC. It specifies CASRTATYEQYF.